Sequencing of this T cell receptor beta chain was carried out in a study of memory CD4+ T cells and cytomegalovirus serostatus (dated by TCRdb to the late 2010s). Study-level background: A total of about 35 healthy Belgian adults, of whom 9 were CMV seropositive and some 25 were CMV seronegative, were included in the cohort. The study sequenced CD4+ memory TCRbeta repertoires of a Belgian cohort with known cytomegalovirus serostatus to replicate a published TCR-based CMV serostatus classifier. Study-wide findings and limitations: For predicting CMV serostatus, the median bootstrapped AUC was about 0.94 using the original framework and 0.9 to 0.92 using a US-trained random forest. Among the 150 to 200 previously reported CMV-associated TCRbeta sequences, approximately 70 showed up in the CD4+ memory repertoires, with each one found in between one and five individuals. Only CD4+CD45RO+ memory cells were sequenced, in contrast to the original study, in which naive and memory CD4+ and CD8+ populations were covered. On the Belgian cohort, the classifier built on the original framework reached a median bootstrapped AUC of about 0.96, with a 95% CI of 0.76-1.00. The results were read as suggesting that the CMV-associated TCR signature is, for the most part, present in the CD4+ memory repertoire.

The CDR3 starts with the cysteine, ends with the phenylalanine, and has 16 residues. The DNA shown is the 48-base CDR3, in frame from base 1. Taken from the germline V gene, the CDR1 and CDR2 loops are LGHNA and YNFKEQ. V was cut back by 4 bases and J by 0 bases, leaving a gap of 12 bases between them. Genomic DNA was extracted from sorted cells with the Quick-DNA Microprep Kit. Amplification of TCRbeta DNA was done with the immunoSEQ hsTCRbeta kit, following the protocol from the manufacturer. TCRbeta libraries were sequenced on an Illumina MiSeq instrument. The authors' analysis ran thus. Following removal of out-of-frame sequences, 2,204,828 distinct TCRbeta sequences were retained, with an average of roughly 70,000 per individual. Each individual was scored by the count of 150 to 200 previously reported CMV-associated TCRbeta sequences and the total productive distinct TCRbeta count. A beta-binomial model was reimplemented in Python, and random forests from scikit-learn, run with default parameters, were trained on data from the US cohort. Classifier performance on the Belgian cohort was reported as the median AUC with percentile confidence intervals calculated over 10,000 bootstrap iterations. TCRdb re-hosts the immuneACCESS table, in-frame sequences only. Its copies lack some clones; in the studies checked, an unresolved V gene accounts for under half of them, and the cause for the rest is not known. V, J and clone size are those of that table, while D and trimming were read from the DNA. For this sample the table gives some 44,000 clones, of which roughly 80% were detected only once. The ten largest make up around 0.61% of the sample.

A FACSAria II was used to sort memory CD4+ T cells, defined as single viable CD3+CD4+CD8-CD45RO+ cells. CMV serostatus was determined using a Roche Elecsys assay that detects serum IgG against CMV pp150, pp28, p38 and p52. After the samples were thawed, total CD4+ T cells were enriched through positive selection using CD4 magnetic microbeads. The samples came from a separate study whose specific focus was interrogating the CD4+ T cell memory repertoire. Peripheral blood mononuclear cells were isolated and cryopreserved according to standard operating procedures, and serum was stored at -80 degrees C. CD3-PerCP (BW264/56), CD4-APC (RPA-T4), CD45RO-PE (UCHT1) and CD8-Pacific Orange (3B5) antibodies were used for staining, and non-viable cells were excluded with Sytox blue. Comments on this clone: Its antigen specificity is not known. The record has no base qualities; no much larger clone is one base away.

The sequence was obtained from an adult in good health and CMV-seronegative. The chain was built from TRBV4-2 and TRBJ1-4, with the identity of the D gene unclear. The specimen was memory CD4+ T cells from blood. In nucleotide form, the sequence is TGTGCCAGCAGCCTCCACAGTCTGTCAACTAATGAAAAACTGTTTTTT. The resulting protein is CASSLHSLSTNEKLFF.